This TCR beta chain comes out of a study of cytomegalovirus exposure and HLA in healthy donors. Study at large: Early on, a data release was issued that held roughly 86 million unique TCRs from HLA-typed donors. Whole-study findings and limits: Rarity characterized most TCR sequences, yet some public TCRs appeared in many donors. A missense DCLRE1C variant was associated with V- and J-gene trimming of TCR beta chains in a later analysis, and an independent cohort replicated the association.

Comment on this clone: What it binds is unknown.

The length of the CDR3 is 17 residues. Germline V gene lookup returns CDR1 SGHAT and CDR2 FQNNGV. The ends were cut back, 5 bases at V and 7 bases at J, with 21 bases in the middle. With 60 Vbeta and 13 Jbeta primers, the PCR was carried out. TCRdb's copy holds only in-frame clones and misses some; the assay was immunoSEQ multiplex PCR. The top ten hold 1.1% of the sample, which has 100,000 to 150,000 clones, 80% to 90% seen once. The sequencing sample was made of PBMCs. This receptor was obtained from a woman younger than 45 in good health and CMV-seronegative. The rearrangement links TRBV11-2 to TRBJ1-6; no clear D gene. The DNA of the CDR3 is TGTGCCAGCAGCACCAGACCCGGATCGGCGGGAAATTCACCCCTCCACTTT. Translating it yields CASSTRPGSAGNSPLHF.